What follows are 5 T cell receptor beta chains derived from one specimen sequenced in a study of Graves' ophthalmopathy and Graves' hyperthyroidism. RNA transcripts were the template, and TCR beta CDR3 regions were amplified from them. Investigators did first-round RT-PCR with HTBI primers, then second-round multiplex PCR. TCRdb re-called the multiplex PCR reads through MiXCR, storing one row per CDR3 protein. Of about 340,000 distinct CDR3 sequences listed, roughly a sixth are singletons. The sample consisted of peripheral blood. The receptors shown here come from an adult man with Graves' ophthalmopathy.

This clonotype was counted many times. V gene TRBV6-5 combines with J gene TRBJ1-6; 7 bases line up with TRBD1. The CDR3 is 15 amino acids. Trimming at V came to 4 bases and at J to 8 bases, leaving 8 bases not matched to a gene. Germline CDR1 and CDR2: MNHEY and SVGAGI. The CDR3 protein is CASSSMTGTDSPLHF. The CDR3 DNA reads TGTGCCAGCAGTTCGATGACAGGGACGGATTCACCCCTCCACTTT.

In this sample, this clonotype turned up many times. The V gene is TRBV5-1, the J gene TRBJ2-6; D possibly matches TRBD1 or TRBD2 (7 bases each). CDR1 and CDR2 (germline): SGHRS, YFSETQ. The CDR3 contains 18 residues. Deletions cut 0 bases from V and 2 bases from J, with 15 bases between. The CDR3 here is CASSLASGGDPGANVLTF. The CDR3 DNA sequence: TGCGCCAGCAGCTTGGCCTCAGGGGGGGATCCTGGGGCCAACGTCCTGACTTTC.

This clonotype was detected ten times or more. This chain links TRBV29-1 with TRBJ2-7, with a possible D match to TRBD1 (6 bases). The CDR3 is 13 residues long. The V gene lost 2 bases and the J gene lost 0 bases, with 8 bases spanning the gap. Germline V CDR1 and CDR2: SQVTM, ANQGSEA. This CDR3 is CSVESGDSYEQYF. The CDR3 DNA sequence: TGCAGCGTTGAATCAGGGGACTCCTACGAGCAGTACTTC.

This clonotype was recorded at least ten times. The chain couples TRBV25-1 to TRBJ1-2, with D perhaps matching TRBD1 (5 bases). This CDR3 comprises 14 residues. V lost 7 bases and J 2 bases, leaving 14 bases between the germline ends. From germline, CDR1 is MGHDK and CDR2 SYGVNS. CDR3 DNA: TGTGCCAGCAACCAGGCAGGGCGGAACTATGGCTACACCTTC. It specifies CASNQAGRNYGYTF.

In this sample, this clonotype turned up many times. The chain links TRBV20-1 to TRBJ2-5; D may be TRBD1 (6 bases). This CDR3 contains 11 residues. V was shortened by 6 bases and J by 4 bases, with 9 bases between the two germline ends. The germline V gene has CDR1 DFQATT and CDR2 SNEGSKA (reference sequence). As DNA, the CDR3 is TGCAGTGCCTACAGGGCAGAGACCCAGTACTTC. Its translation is CSAYRAETQYF.